Here is one T cell receptor beta chain with its context. Sequencing ends 3 residues short of the CDR3 end; the germline J gene provides the rest. The entry originates in a study of T cells in women clearing cervical HPV infection. At the level of the study: No precancer developed; the control's incident HPV16 infection cleared within 12 months.

The protocol was immunoSEQ multiplex PCR, while the TCRdb copy is restricted to in-frame clones and leaves out a portion. Found here are around 22,000 clones; the top ten clones hold 10% to 15%. V gave up 0 bases and J gave up 2 bases, with 11 bases separating them. Germline assignment: CDR1 DFQATT and CDR2 SNEGSKA (reference sequence). The CDR3 consists of 14 residues. This chain joins TRBV20-1 and TRBJ2-7, with D maybe TRBD2 (5 bases). The TCR originated in a woman aged 18 to 69 with a cervical HPV16 infection that either progressed to CIN3+ or cleared (not recorded which). The source material was blood buffy coat. The CDR3 loop is CSARDLSGPYEQYF. The CDR3 bases that were read are TGCAGTGCTAGAGATTTGAGCGGACCCTACGAG.